The TCR beta chain under discussion was sequenced for a study of beta chain features in type 1 diabetes. Study as a whole: Cells sorted and examined across all samples totaled more than 90,000,000. The study, taken as a whole, reports: Sequencing the cDNA could make cells with high TCR expression show up more than they should. In every one of the four CD4+ subsets, TCRB CDR3s were moderately but significantly shorter in Type 1 diabetes patients. Patients showed naive, central memory and Treg TCRB repertoires that appeared more similar than those of healthy donors. Patients with type 1 diabetes carried fewer insertions and had more deletions at their VDJ junctions.

This clone was detected only a few times. What it recognizes is unknown. Trimming removed 4 bases from V and 3 bases from J, with 10 bases in between. CDR1 and CDR2 (germline): SNHLY, FYNNEI. The CDR3 sequence is 14 residues long. Of the isolated RNA, all was reverse transcribed, and so the sequenced material was expressed TCRB transcripts. This table comes from immunoSEQ multiplex PCR, and its TCRdb copy is limited to in-frame clones, with some not included. Of about 180,000 clones listed, approximately 8.1% are singletons. Sequencing was performed on central memory CD4+ T cells from blood. The chain employs TRBV2 and TRBJ1-5; the D is unclear. This TCR was recovered from a man in his late teens or twenties with type 1 diabetes. DNA for the CDR3: TGTGCCAGCAGTGCTACCGGGGACAATCAGCCCCAGCATTTT. Its protein product is CASSATGDNQPQHF.